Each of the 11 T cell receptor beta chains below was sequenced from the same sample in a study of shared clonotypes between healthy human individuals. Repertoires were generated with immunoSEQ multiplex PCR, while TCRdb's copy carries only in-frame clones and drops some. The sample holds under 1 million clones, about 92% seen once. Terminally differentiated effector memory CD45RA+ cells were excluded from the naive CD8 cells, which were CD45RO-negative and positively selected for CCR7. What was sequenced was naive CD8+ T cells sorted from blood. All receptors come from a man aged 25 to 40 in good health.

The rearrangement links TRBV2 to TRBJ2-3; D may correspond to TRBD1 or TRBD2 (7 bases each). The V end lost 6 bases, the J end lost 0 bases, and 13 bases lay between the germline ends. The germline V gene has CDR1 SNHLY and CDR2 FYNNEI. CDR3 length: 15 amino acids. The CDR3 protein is CASRGGTDSTDTQYF. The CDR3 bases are TGTGCCAGCAGGGGAGGGACAGATAGCACAGATACGCAGTATTTT.

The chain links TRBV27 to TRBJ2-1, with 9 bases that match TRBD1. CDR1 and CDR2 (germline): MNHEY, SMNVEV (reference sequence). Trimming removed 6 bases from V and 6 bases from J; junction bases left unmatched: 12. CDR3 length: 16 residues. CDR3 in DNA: TGTGCCAGCAGCCCATTATTACCGGGACAGGGCAATGAGCAGTTCTTC. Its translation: CASSPLLPGQGNEQFF.

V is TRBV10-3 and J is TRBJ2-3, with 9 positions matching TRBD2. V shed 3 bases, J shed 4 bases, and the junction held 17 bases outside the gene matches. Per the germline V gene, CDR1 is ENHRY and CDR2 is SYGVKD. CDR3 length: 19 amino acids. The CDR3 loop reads CAISEGLREGLGFADTQYF. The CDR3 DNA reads TGTGCCATCAGTGAAGGCTTGCGGGAGGGCCTGGGTTTTGCAGATACGCAGTATTTT.

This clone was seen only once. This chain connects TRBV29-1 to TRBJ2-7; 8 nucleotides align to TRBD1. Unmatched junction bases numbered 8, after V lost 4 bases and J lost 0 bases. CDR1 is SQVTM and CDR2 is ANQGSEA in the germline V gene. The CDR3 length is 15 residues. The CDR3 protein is CSVVVRDRSSYEQYF. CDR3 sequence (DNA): TGCAGCGTTGTCGTCCGGGACAGGAGCTCCTACGAGCAGTACTTC.

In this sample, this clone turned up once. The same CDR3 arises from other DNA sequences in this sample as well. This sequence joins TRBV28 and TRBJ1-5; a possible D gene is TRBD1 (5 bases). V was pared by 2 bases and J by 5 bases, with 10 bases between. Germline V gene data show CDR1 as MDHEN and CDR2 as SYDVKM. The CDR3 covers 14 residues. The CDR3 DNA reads TGTGCCAGCAGTTTAAGGCAGGGAGATCAGCCCCAGCATTTT. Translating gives CASSLRQGDQPQHF.

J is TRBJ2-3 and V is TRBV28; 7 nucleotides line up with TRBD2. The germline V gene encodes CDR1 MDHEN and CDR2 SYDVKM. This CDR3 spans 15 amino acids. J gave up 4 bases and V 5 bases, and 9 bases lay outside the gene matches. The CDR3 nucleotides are TGTGCCAGCAGTCAAAGGACTAGTGGCGCAGATACGCAGTATTTT. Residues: CASSQRTSGADTQYF.

CDR3 sequence reads: CASSDVDSYGYTF. The CDR3 DNA follows: TGTGCCAGCAGTGACGTGGACAGCTATGGCTACACCTTC. J is TRBJ1-2 and V is TRBV6-1; possibly TRBD1 for D (6 bases). The germline V gene has CDR1 MNHNS and CDR2 SASEGT. V was shortened by 3 bases and J by 4 bases, with 9 bases between the two germline ends. The CDR3 contains 13 residues.

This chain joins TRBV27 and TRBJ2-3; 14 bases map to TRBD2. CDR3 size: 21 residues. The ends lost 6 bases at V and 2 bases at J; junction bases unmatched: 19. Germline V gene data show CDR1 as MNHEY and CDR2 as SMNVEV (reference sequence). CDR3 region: CASRGLAGVRSTRADTDTQYF. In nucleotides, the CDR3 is TGTGCCAGCAGGGGACTAGCGGGAGTACGGTCTACTCGAGCCGACACAGATACGCAGTATTTT.

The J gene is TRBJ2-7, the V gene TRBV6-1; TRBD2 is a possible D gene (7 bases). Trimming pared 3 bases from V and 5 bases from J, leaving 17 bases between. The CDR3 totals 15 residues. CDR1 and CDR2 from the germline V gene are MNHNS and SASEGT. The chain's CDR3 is CASSDLRGGADEQYF. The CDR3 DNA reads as TGTGCCAGCAGTGACTTGAGGGGGGGGGCGGACGAGCAGTACTTC.

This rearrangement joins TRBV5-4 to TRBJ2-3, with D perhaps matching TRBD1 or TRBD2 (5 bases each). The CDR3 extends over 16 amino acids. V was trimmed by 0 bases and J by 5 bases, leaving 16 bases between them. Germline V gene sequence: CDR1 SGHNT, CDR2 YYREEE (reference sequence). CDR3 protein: CASSLVPGTGRDTQYF. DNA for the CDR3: TGTGCCAGCAGCTTGGTTCCCGGGACGGGGAGAGATACGCAGTATTTT.

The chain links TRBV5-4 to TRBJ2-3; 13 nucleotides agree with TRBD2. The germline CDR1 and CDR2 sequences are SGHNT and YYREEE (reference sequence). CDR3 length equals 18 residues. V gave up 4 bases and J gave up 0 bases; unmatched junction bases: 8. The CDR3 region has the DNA TGTGCCAGCAGCCCATGGACTAGCGGGAGCGCGAGCACAGATACGCAGTATTTT. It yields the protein CASSPWTSGSASTDTQYF.